A single sample is the source of the 19 T cell receptor beta chains below, sequenced in a study of early T cells in non-severe SARS-CoV-2 infection. TCRdb itself ran the 5' RACE reads through MiXCR, one entry per CDR3 protein. The sample records fewer than 50,000 distinct CDR3 sequences, 4% being singletons. The sample taken for sequencing was whole blood. The origin of the receptors is an adult who was a healthcare worker with PCR-confirmed SARS-CoV-2 infection or an uninfected control (not recorded which).

The chain combines TRBV4-1 with TRBJ2-7; D tentatively fits TRBD1 or TRBD2 (5 bases each). V was cut by 3 bases and J by 2 bases, with 14 bases left in between. CDR1 and CDR2 (germline): MGHRA, YSYEKL. This CDR3 is 15 amino acids long. CDR3 nucleotide sequence: TGCGCCAGCAGCCATCCCGGGACGGCAACCTACGAGCAGTACTTC. This codes for CASSHPGTATYEQYF.

This clonotype was recorded many times. V and J are TRBV19 and TRBJ1-2, with 7 bases lining up with TRBD1. CDR3 length equals 16 residues. Germline values: CDR1 LNHDA, CDR2 SQIVND (reference sequence). V lost 7 bases to trimming and J lost 8 bases; unmatched junction nucleotides: 19. CDR3 sequence: CASTTGQARQGGGYTF. The DNA for the CDR3 is TGTGCCAGTACCACCGGCCAGGCCCGCCAAGGGGGCGGCTACACCTTC.

Concerning this clonotype itself: A read error may explain this, as a much larger clone is one base away. The chain has TRBV7-3 and TRBJ2-1, with TRBD2 as a possible D gene (6 bases). Germline lookup yields CDR1 SGHTA and CDR2 FQGTGA. The CDR3 is 16 residues long. As DNA, the CDR3 is TGTGCCAACAGCTTAACGCCCGCGGGGCCGAACAATGAGCAGTTCTTC. Translation gives CANSLTPAGPNNEQFF. The whole variable domain, remainder taken from reference TRBV7-3 and TRBJ2-1, is GAGVSQTPSNKVTEKGKYVELRCDPISGHTALYWYRQSLGQGPEFLIYFQGTGAADDSGLPNDRFFAVRPEGSVSTLKIQRTERGDSAVYLCANSLTPAGPNNEQFFGPGTRLTVL.

In its sample, this clonotype was seen many times. This chain joins TRBV18 and TRBJ1-5; 8 bases align to TRBD1. CDR1 and CDR2 from the germline V gene are KGHSH and LQKENI. The V and J ends lost 4 bases and 3 bases, in that order; junction bases with no gene match: 2. The CDR3 is made up of 14 amino acids. CDR3 amino acids: CASSLDRVNQPQHF. CDR3 sequence (DNA): TGTGCCAGCTCACTGGACAGGGTCAATCAGCCCCAGCATTTT.

This clonotype was found many times. The V and J genes are TRBV11-2 and TRBJ2-7; weak D call: TRBD1 (5 bases). V was shortened by 5 bases and J by 5 bases, with 13 bases between the two germline ends. CDR1 is SGHAT, CDR2 FQNNGV, per germline. The CDR3 has 13 amino acids. The CDR3 coding sequence is TGTGCCAGCAGCGGGGTCTGGGGCGACGAGCAGTACTTC. It translates to CASSGVWGDEQYF.

This clonotype has a count of ten or more. The rearrangement joins TRBV18 to TRBJ2-1; 7 nucleotides agree with TRBD2. In germline, CDR1 is KGHSH, CDR2 LQKENI. V lost 3 bases to trimming and J lost 9 bases; unmatched junction nucleotides: 8. CDR3 size: 14 residues. This chain's CDR3 is CASSPYGDYVEQFF. The CDR3 DNA reads TGTGCCAGCTCACCTTACGGGGACTATGTTGAGCAGTTCTTC.

This chain uses TRBV7-8 with TRBJ2-3, with 10 nucleotides matching TRBD1. The CDR3 sequence is 16 residues long. Germline V CDR1 and CDR2: SGHVS, FQNEAQ. V shed 5 bases, J shed 4 bases, and the junction held 9 bases outside the gene matches. CDR3 region: CASSSRTGGTSDTQYF. CDR3 nucleotide sequence: TGTGCCAGCAGCAGCCGGACAGGGGGTACGTCAGATACGCAGTATTTT.

Ten or more counts support this clonotype. V and J are TRBV20-1 and TRBJ2-7; tentatively, D is TRBD1 (5 bases). The length of the CDR3 is 11 residues. Trimming took off 2 bases at V and 3 bases at J, with 5 bases between the two ends. CDR1 and CDR2 from the germline V gene are DFQATT and SNEGSKA (reference sequence). The CDR3 sequence: CSARQGYEQYF. The DNA for the CDR3 is TGCAGTGCTAGACAGGGCTACGAGCAGTACTTC.

This clonotype was seen ten or more times. J is TRBJ2-7 and V is TRBV27, with D perhaps given as TRBD1 or TRBD2 (6 bases each). Germline CDR1 is MNHEY and CDR2 is SMNVEV (reference sequence). This CDR3 comprises 15 residues. V shed 2 bases and J shed 2 bases, with 13 bases lying between them. The CDR3 here is CASSLRGAPTYEQYF. As DNA, the CDR3 is TGTGCCAGCAGTTTAAGGGGGGCACCAACCTACGAGCAGTACTTC.

This clonotype was counted ten times or more. The CDR3: CASSLTVLVARDEQFF. The CDR3 DNA reads as TGTGCCAGCAGTCTCACGGTACTAGTGGCAAGGGATGAGCAGTTCTTC. The V and J genes are TRBV27 and TRBJ2-1; D might be TRBD2 (5 bases). CDR3 length: 16 residues. Per germline, CDR1 MNHEY and CDR2 SMNVEV (reference sequence). V dropped 5 bases and J dropped 8 bases, with 22 bases sitting between them.

This clonotype was seen many times. The rearrangement links TRBV30 to TRBJ1-2, with D possibly TRBD1 on 6 matching bases. The CDR3 has 15 amino acids. V lost 0 bases and J lost 0, with 11 bases in between. The germline CDR1 and CDR2 sequences are GTSNPN and SVGIG (reference sequence). CDR3 loop: CAWSVPGQSNYGYTF. Here the CDR3 DNA reads TGTGCCTGGAGTGTACCCGGACAGTCTAACTATGGCTACACCTTC.

There are many counts of this clonotype. The chain couples TRBV7-9 to TRBJ1-1; TRBD1 aligns across 8 bases. Germline loops: CDR1 SEHNR, CDR2 FQNEAQ (reference sequence). The J segment lost 10 bases and the V segment lost 5 bases, leaving 9 bases of the junction unmatched. The length of the CDR3 is 13 residues. CDR3 sequence reads: CASSRGQAERAFF. CDR3 DNA: TGTGCCAGCAGCCGGGGACAGGCGGAGAGAGCTTTCTTT.

This clonotype has ten or more counts. CDR3 nucleotides: TGTGCCAGCAGTGATTGGGATGAGCAGTTCTTC. The encoded protein is CASSDWDEQFF. The genes are TRBV2 and TRBJ2-1; D is uncertain. V gave up 3 bases and J gave up 8 bases, with 5 bases separating them. The CDR3 totals 11 residues. CDR1 and CDR2 (germline): SNHLY, FYNNEI.

This clonotype has ten or more counts. The V and J genes are TRBV4-1 and TRBJ1-5; D is unresolved. Germline CDR1 and CDR2: MGHRA and YSYEKL. The CDR3 extends over 13 amino acids. Trimming removed 1 base at V and 9 bases at J, with 10 bases between. Written as DNA, the CDR3 is TGCGCCAGCAGCCAAGCGGAGGGCCGGCCCCAGCATTTT. Its translation is CASSQAEGRPQHF.

This clonotype appeared many times. The rearrangement links TRBV6-1 to TRBJ2-1; D unresolved. This CDR3 has 14 amino acids. Germline V lookup: CDR1 MNHNS, CDR2 SASEGT. Trimming stripped 6 bases from V and 5 bases from J, with 14 bases between. The CDR3 sequence: CASSAGRRDNEQFF. CDR3 DNA: TGTGCCAGCAGCGCCGGCCGCCGAGACAATGAGCAGTTCTTC.

With respect to this clonotype: At one end the junction does not follow the germline gene, possibly because of a read error. CDR3 coding DNA: TGCAGCGTCGAAGGGCCCGGCGGGGGTACCGAGCAGTACTTC. It is translated as CSVEGPGGGTEQYF. The chain recombines TRBV29-1 with TRBJ2-7, with TRBD2 identical over 7 bases. CDR1 and CDR2 from the germline V gene are SQVTM and ANQGSEA. CDR3 size: 14 residues.

This clonotype was detected many times. The rearrangement joins TRBV7-9 to TRBJ1-4; D call uncertain. CDR3 length: 12 amino acids. Trimming left V 3 bases short and J 8 bases short, with 7 bases between. The V gene's germline CDR1 is SEHNR and CDR2 FQNEAQ (reference sequence). The CDR3 sequence: CASSFLVEKLFF. The CDR3 bases are TGTGCCAGCAGCTTCTTGGTGGAAAAACTGTTTTTT. Supplemented by reference TRBV7-9 and TRBJ1-4, the full variable domain reads DTGVSQNPRHKITKRGQNVTFRCDPISEHNRLYWYRQTLGQGPEFLTYFQNEAQLEKSRLLSDRFSAERPKGSFSTLEIQRTEQGDSAMYLCASSFLVEKLFFGSGTQLSVL.

The chain couples TRBV12-3 or TRBV12-4 to TRBJ2-3; D uncertain. The CDR3 is 15 amino acids. Deletions cut 8 bases from V and 0 bases from J, with 15 bases between. The CDR3 reads CASRVGTASTDTQYF. The DNA for the CDR3 is TGTGCCAGCCGCGTTGGAACTGCTAGCACAGATACGCAGTATTTT.

This clonotype came up many times. This chain's CDR3 is CASRQGIGDYGYTF. In nucleotides, the CDR3 is TGTGCCAGCAGACAGGGGATAGGGGACTATGGCTACACCTTC. The chain is built from TRBV6-6 and TRBJ1-2; 7 bases are a match to TRBD1. V was pared by 6 bases and J by 3 bases, with 7 bases of the junction left unmatched. In germline, CDR1 is MNHNY, CDR2 SVGAGI (reference sequence). The CDR3 has 14 residues.